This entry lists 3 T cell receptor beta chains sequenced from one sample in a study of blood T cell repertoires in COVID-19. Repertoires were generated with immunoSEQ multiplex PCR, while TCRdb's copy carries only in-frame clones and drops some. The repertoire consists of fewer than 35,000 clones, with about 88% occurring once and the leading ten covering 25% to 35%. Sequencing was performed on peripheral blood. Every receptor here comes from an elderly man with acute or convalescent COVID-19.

The CDR3 DNA follows: TGTGCCAGCAGTGACCCAACAGAGAGCTCCTACGAGCAGTACTTC. Amino acid sequence: CASSDPTESSYEQYF. The V gene is TRBV6-1, the J gene TRBJ2-7; D not certain. The V and J ends lost 3 bases and 0 bases respectively, with 12 bases between them. The CDR3 sequence is 15 residues long. Looked up from germline, CDR1 is MNHNS and CDR2 is SASEGT.

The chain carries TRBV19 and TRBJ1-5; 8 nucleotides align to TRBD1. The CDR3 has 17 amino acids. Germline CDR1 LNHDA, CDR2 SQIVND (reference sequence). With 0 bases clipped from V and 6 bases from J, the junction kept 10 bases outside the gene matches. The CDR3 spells CASSIDLAGGVSQPQHF. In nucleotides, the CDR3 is TGTGCCAGTAGTATAGATCTCGCAGGGGGCGTAAGTCAGCCCCAGCATTTT.

As DNA, the CDR3 is TGTGCCAGCAGCCAAGGCGACGGGGGGCGAGAAAAACTGTTTTTT. It yields the protein CASSQGDGGREKLFF. The chain recombines TRBV4-2 with TRBJ1-4, with D maybe TRBD1 (6 bases). Trimming shortened V by 1 base and J by 8 bases, and 14 bases separated the two germline ends. Germline V gene data show CDR1 as LGHNA and CDR2 as YNFKEQ. The CDR3 totals 15 residues.